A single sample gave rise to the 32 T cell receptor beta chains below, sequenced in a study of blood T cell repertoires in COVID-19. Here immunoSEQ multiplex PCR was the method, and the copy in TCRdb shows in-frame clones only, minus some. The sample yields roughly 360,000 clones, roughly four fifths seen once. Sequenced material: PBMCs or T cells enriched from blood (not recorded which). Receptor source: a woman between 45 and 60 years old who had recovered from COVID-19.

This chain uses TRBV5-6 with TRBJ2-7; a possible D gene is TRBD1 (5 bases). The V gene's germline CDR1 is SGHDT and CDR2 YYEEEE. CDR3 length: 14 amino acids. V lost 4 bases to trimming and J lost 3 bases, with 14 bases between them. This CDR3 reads CASSRRTPFYEQYF. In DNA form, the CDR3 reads TGTGCCAGCAGCCGTAGGACACCGTTCTACGAGCAGTACTTC. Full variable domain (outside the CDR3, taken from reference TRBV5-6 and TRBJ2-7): DAGVTQSPTHLIKTRGQQVTLRCSPKSGHDTVSWYQQALGQGPQFIFQYYEEEERQRGNFPDRFSGHQFPNYSSELNVNALLLGDSALYLCASSRRTPFYEQYFGPGTRLTVT.

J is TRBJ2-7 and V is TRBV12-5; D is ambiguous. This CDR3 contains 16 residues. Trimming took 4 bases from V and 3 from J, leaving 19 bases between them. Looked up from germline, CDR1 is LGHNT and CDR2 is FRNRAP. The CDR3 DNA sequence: TGTGCTAGTGGTTCCGCTCCAACAGAACTTAACTACGAGCAGTACTTC. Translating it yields CASGSAPTELNYEQYF.

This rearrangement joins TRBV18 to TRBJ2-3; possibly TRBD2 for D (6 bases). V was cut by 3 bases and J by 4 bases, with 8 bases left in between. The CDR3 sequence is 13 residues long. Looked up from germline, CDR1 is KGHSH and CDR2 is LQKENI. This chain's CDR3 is CASSPLASDTQYF. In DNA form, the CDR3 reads TGTGCCAGCTCACCTCTAGCGTCAGATACGCAGTATTTT.

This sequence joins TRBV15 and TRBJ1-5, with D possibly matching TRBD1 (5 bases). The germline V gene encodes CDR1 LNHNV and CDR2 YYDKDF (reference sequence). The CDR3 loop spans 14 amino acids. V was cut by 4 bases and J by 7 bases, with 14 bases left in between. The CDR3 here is CATSNDPGGQPQHF. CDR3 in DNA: TGTGCCACCAGCAACGACCCCGGGGGGCAGCCCCAGCATTTT.

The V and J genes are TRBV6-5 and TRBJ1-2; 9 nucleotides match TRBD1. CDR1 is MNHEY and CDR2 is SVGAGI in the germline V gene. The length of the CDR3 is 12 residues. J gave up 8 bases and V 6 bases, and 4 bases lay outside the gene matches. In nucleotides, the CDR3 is TGTGCCAGCAGGGGACAGGGTCACGGCTACACCTTC. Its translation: CASRGQGHGYTF.

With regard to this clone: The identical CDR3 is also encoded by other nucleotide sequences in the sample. Here the CDR3 reads CASSPPGQQETQYF. The CDR3 DNA reads as TGTGCCAGCTCACCGCCGGGACAGCAAGAGACCCAGTACTTC. V and J are TRBV18 and TRBJ2-5, with TRBD1 matching 7 bases. The V and J ends lost 3 bases and 2 bases, in that order; junction bases with no gene match: 3. The germline V gene has CDR1 KGHSH and CDR2 LQKENI. The CDR3 totals 14 residues.

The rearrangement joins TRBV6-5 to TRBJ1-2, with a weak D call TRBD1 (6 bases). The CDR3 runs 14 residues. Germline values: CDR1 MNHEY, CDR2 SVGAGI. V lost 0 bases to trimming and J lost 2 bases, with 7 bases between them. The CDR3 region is CASSYSGQNYGYTF. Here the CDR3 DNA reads TGTGCCAGCAGTTACTCAGGACAGAACTATGGCTACACCTTC.

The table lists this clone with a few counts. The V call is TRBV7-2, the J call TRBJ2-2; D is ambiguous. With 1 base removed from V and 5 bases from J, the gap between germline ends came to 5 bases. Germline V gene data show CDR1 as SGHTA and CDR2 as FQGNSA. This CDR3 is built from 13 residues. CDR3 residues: CASSLERTGELFF. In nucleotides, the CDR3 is TGTGCCAGCAGCTTAGAGAGGACCGGGGAGCTGTTTTTT.

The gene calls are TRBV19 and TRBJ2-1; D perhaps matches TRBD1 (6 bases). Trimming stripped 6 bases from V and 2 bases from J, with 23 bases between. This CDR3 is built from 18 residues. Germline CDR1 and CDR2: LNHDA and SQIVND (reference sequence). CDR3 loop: CASSKYTGQKYTYNEQFF. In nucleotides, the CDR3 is TGTGCCAGTAGCAAATACACCGGACAGAAATATACCTACAATGAGCAGTTCTTC.

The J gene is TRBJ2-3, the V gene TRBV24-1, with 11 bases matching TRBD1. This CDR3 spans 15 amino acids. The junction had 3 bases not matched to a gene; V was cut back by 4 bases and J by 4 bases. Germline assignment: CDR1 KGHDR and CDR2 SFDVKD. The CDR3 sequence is CATSEDRGRADTQYF. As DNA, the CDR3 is TGTGCCACCAGTGAGGACAGGGGGCGCGCAGATACGCAGTATTTT.

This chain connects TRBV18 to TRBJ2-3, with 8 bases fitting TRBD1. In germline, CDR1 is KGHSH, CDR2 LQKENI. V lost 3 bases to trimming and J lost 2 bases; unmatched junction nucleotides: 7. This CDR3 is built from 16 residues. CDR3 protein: CASSPRQGKVTDTQYF. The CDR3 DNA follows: TGTGCCAGCTCACCTCGACAGGGGAAGGTCACAGATACGCAGTATTTT.

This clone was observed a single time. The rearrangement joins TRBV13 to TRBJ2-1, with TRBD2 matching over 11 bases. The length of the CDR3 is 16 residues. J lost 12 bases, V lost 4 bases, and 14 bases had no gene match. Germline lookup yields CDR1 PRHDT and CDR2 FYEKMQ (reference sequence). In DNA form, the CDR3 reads TGTGCCAGCAGCTCCCTAGCGGGAGGACCCATTAAGGGGCAGTTCTTC. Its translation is CASSSLAGGPIKGQFF.

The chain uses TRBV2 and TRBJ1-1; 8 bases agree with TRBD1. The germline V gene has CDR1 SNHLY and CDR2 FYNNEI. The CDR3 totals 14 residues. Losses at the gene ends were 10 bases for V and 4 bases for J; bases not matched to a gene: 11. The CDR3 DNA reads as TGTGCCACCGTACCACAGGGGGTGGGCACTGAAGCTTTCTTT. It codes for CATVPQGVGTEAFF. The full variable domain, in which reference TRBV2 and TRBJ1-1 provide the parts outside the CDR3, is EPEVTQTPSHQVTQMGQEVILRCVPISNHLYFYWYRQILGQKVEFLVSFYNNEISEKSEIFDDQFSVERPDGSNFTLKIRSTKLEDSAMYFCATVPQGVGTEAFFGQGTRLTVV.

The CDR3 spells CAISEDSSYGYTF. For the CDR3, the DNA is TGTGCCATCAGTGAGGACAGCAGCTATGGCTACACCTTC. The J gene is TRBJ1-2, the V gene TRBV10-3; D is possibly TRBD1 (5 bases). V was shortened by 2 bases and J by 4 bases, with 8 bases between the two germline ends. The CDR3 is 13 residues long. Germline loops: CDR1 ENHRY, CDR2 SYGVKD.

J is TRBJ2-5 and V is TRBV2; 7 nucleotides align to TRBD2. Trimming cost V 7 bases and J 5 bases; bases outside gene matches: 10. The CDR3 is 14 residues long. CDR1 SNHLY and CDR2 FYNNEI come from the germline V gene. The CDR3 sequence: CASISEAGGETQYF. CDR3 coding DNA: TGTGCCAGCATTAGTGAGGCCGGGGGGGAGACCCAGTACTTC.

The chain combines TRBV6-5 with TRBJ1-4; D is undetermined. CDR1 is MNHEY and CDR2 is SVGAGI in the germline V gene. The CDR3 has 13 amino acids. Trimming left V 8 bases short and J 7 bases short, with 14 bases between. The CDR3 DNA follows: TGTGCCAGCGGAGACCTGGTCCTTGAAAAACTGTTTTTT. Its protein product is CASGDLVLEKLFF.

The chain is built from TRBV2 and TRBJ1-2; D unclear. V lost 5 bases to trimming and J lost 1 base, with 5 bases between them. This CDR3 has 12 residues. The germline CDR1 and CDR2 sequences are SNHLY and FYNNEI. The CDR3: CASSNSNYGYTF. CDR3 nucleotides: TGTGCCAGCAGTAATAGTAACTATGGCTACACCTTC. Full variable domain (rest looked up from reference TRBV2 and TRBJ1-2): EPEVTQTPSHQVTQMGQEVILRCVPISNHLYFYWYRQILGQKVEFLVSFYNNEISEKSEIFDDQFSVERPDGSNFTLKIRSTKLEDSAMYFCASSNSNYGYTFGSGTRLTVV.

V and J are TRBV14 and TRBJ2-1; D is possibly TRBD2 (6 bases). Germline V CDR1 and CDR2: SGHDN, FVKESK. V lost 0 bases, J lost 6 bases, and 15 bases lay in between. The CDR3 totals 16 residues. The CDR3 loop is CASSQDGELARNEQFF. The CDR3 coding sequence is TGTGCCAGCAGCCAAGATGGGGAACTAGCTCGCAATGAGCAGTTCTTC.

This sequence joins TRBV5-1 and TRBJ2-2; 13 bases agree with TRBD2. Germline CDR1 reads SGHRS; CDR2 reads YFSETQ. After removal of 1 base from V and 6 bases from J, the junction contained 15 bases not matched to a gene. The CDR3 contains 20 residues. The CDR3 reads CASSLSGLAGVLGMAGELFF. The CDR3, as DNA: TGCGCCAGCAGCTTGAGTGGACTAGCGGGGGTTTTGGGGATGGCCGGGGAGCTGTTTTTT.

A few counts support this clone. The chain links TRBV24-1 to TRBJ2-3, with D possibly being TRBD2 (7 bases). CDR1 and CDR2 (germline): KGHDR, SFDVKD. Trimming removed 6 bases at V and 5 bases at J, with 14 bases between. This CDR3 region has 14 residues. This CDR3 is CATSHREGGDTQYF. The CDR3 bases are TGTGCCACCAGTCACAGGGAGGGTGGAGATACGCAGTATTTT.

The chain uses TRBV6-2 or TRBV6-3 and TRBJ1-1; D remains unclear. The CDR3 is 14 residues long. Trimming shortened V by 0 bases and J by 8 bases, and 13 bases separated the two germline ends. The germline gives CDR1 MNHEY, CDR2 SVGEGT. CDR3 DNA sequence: TGTGCCAGCAGTTACTCTTATGAGTTCGGGGAAGCTTTCTTT. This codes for CASSYSYEFGEAFF.

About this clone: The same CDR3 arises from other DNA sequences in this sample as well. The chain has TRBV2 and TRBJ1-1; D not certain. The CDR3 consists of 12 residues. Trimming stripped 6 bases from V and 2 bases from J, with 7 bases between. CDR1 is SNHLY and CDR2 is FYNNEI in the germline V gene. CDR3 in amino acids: CASRYSNTEAFF. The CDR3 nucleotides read TGTGCCAGCAGGTACAGCAACACTGAAGCTTTCTTT. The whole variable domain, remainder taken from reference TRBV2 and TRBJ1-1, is EPEVTQTPSHQVTQMGQEVILRCVPISNHLYFYWYRQILGQKVEFLVSFYNNEISEKSEIFDDQFSVERPDGSNFTLKIRSTKLEDSAMYFCASRYSNTEAFFGQGTRLTVV.

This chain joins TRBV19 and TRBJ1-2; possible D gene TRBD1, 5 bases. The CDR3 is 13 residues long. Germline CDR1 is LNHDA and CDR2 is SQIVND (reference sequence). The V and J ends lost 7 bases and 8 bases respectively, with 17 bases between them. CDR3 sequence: CASTPGKNSGYTF. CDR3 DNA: TGTGCCAGTACCCCAGGGAAAAACAGCGGCTACACCTTC.

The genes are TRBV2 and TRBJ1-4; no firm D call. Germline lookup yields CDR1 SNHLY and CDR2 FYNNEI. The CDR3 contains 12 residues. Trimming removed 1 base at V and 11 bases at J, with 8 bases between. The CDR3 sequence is CASSEGQFKLFF. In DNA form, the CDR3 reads TGTGCCAGCAGTGAAGGGCAGTTCAAACTGTTTTTT.

CDR3 DNA sequence: TGTGCCAGCAGCTTAGGGCAAGATAGCAATCAGCCCCAGCATTTT. Protein sequence: CASSLGQDSNQPQHF. The chain carries TRBV7-9 and TRBJ1-5; D ambiguous. The CDR3 is 15 residues long. V lost 1 base to trimming and J lost 0 bases, with 7 bases between them. In germline, CDR1 is SEHNR, CDR2 FQNEAQ (reference sequence).

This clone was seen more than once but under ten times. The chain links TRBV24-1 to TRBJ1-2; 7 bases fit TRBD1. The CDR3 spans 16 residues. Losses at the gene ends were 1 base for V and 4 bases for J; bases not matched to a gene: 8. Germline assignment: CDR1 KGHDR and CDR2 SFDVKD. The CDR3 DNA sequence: TGTGCCACCAGTGATTTAGTGGCAGGGGGTGGCTATGGCTACACCTTC. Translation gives CATSDLVAGGGYGYTF.

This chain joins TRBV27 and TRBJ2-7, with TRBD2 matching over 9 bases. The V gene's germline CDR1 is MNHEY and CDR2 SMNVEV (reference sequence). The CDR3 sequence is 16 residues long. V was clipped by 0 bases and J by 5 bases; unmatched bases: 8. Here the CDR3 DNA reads TGTGCCAGCAGTTTATCGATCCTAGCGGGAAGGGACGAGCAGTACTTC. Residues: CASSLSILAGRDEQYF.

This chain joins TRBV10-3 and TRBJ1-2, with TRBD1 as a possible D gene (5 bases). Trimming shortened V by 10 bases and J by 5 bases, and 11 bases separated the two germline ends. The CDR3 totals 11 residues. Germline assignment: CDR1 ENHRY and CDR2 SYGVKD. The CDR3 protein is CATQKGYGYTF. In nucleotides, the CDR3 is TGTGCCACCCAGAAGGGGTATGGCTACACCTTC.

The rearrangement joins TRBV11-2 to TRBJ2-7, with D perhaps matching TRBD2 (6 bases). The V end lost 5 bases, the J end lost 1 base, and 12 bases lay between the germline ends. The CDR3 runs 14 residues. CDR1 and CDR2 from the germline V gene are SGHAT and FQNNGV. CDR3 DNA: TGTGCCAGCAGCCCCACCGGGGGTTCCTACGAGCAGTACTTC. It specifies CASSPTGGSYEQYF.

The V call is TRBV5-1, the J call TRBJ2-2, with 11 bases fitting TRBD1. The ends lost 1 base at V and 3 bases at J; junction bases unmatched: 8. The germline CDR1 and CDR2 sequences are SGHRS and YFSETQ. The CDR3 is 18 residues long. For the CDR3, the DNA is TGCGCCAGCAGCTTGACTGGACAGGGGGCGCCGGACACCGGGGAGCTGTTTTTT. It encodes CASSLTGQGAPDTGELFF.

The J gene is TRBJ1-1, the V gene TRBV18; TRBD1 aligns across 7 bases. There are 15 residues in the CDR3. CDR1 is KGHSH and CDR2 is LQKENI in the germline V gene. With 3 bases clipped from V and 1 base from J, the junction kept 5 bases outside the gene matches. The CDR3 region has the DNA TGTGCCAGCTCACCGGGGACAGCCAGGAACACTGAAGCTTTCTTT. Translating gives CASSPGTARNTEAFF.

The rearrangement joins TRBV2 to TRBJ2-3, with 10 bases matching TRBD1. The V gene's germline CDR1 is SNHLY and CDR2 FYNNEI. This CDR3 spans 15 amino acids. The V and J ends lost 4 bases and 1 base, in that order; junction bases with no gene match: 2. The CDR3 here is CASSAGTGGTDTQYF. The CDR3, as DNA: TGTGCCAGCAGTGCCGGGACAGGGGGCACAGATACGCAGTATTTT.